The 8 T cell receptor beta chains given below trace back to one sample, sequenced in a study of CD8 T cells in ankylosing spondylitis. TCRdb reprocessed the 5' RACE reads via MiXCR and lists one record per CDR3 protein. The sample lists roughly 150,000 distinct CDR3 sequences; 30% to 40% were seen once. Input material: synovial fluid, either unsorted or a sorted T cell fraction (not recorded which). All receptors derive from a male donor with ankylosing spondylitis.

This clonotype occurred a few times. Here the CDR3 reads CATSDPGQVNEQFF. CDR3 sequence (DNA): TGTGCCACCAGTGATCCGGGACAGGTCAATGAGCAGTTCTTC. This rearrangement joins TRBV24-1 to TRBJ2-1, with TRBD1 identical over 8 bases. V shed 3 bases, J shed 6 bases, and the junction held 3 bases outside the gene matches. This CDR3 has 14 residues. CDR1 and CDR2 (germline): KGHDR, SFDVKD.

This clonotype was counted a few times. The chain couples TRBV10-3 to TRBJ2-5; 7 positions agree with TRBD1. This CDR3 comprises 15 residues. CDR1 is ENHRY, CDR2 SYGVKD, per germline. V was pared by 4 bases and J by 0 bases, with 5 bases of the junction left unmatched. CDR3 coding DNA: TGTGCCATCAGTGCGGACAGGTCGGACCAAGAGACCCAGTACTTC. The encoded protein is CAISADRSDQETQYF.

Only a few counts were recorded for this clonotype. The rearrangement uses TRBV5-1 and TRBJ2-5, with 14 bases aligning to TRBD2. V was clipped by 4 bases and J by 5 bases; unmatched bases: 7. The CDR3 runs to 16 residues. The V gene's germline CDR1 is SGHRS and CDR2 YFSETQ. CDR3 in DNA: TGCGCCAGCAGCCCCGGGACTAGCGGGAGAGAGGAGACCCAGTACTTC. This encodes CASSPGTSGREETQYF.

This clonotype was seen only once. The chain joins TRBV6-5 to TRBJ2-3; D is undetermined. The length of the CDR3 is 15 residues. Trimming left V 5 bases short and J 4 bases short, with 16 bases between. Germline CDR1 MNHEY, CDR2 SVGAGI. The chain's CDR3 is CASSHHGPGADTQYF. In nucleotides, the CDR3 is TGTGCCAGCAGTCACCACGGGCCGGGCGCAGATACGCAGTATTTT.

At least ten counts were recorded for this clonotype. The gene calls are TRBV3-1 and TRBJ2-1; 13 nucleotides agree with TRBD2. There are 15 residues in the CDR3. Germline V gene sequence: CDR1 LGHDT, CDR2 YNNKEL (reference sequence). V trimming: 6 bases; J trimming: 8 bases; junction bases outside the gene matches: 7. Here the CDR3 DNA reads TGTGCCAGCAGGAAAAGGACTAGCGGGAGTGATGAGCAGTTCTTC. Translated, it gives CASRKRTSGSDEQFF.

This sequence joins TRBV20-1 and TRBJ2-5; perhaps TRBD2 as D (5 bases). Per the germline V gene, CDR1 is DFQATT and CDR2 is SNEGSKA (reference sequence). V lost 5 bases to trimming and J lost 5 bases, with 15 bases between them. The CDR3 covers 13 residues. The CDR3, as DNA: TGCAGTGCTCCGCCGGGGAAAGGGGAGACCCAGTACTTC. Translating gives CSAPPGKGETQYF.

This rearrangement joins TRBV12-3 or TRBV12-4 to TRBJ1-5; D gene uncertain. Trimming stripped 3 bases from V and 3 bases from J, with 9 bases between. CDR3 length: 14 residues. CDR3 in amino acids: CASSFSGDNQPQHF. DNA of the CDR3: TGTGCCAGCAGTTTCTCGGGTGACAATCAGCCCCAGCATTTT.

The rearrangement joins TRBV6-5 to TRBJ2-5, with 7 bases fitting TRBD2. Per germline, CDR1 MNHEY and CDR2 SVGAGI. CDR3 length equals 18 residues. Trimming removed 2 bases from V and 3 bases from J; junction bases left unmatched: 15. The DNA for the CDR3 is TGTGCCAGCAGTTACGATCTCTGGGCTAGCGGTATGAAAGAGACCCAGTACTTC. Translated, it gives CASSYDLWASGMKETQYF.